This TCR beta chain was observed in a study of T-cell memory formation after mild COVID-19. Concerning this clonotype itself: Its antigen is as yet unknown.

This CDR3 is 15 amino acids long. Germline CDR1 is KGHDR and CDR2 is SFDVKD. Trimming stripped 4 bases from V and 7 bases from J, with 19 bases between. General study results and limits: Clones that contracted clustered mainly in CM and EM if CD4+ and in EMRA if CD8+.

Using constant-segment primers, 5'RACE produced TCR alpha and TCR beta cDNA libraries carrying sample barcodes and UMIs. TCRdb reanalysed the 5' RACE reads using MiXCR and keeps one entry per CDR3 protein. The data hold 150,000 or so distinct CDR3 sequences, with roughly 31% observed a single time. The chain links TRBV24-1 to TRBJ2-7, with D possibly called TRBD1 or TRBD2 (5 bases each). The sequenced sample consisted of PBMCs or a T cell subset sorted from them (not recorded which). This sequence originates from an adult woman who had mild COVID-19 (a few samples of this study predate the infection). Cell type and time point are not known. CDR3: CATSDPRDGELEQYF. As DNA, the CDR3 is TGTGCCACCAGTGACCCCAGGGACGGCGAATTAGAGCAGTACTTC.